This is a list of T cell receptor beta chains from one sample in a study of blood T cell repertoires in COVID-19. Some clones are missing from TCRdb's copy, which holds only in-frame ones; the method was immunoSEQ multiplex PCR. The sample has around 250,000 clones, about 89% seen once; the top ten hold 1% to 1.5%. The sequenced sample was PBMCs or T cells enriched from blood (not recorded which). All receptors derive from a human donor in a cohort exposed to, infected with or recovered from COVID-19 (not recorded which). The donor label of this sample is uncertain. CDR3s include the opening cysteine and the closing phenylalanine or tryptophan. D genes are given only for firm matches. Clone size is given for some rows only: seen once, a few or many times, or a class if the clone is expanded.

>TRBD2|-|TRBJ2-1|TRBV4-3
CASSLGTSRIDAEQFF
TGCGCCAGCAGTCTCGGGACTAGCCGAATAGACGCTGAGCAGTTCTTC
>TRBD2|-|TRBJ2-5|TRBV11-2
CASSSDGRRETQYF
TGTGCCAGCAGCTCGGACGGGAGGCGGGAGACCCAGTACTTC
>-|few|TRBJ1-1|TRBV4-1
CASSRLTHTEAFF
TGCGCCAGCAGCCGGCTTACCCACACTGAAGCTTTCTTT
>TRBD1|-|TRBJ2-5|TRBV29-1
CSGRQGMGSTQYF
TGCAGCGGCCGACAGGGGATGGGTTCGACCCAGTACTTC
>-|few|TRBJ1-1|TRBV19
CASLDWMNTEAFF
TGTGCCAGTCTCGACTGGATGAACACTGAAGCTTTCTTT
>-|-|TRBJ1-5|TRBV19
CASSILPSTAVTEPQHF
TGTGCCAGTAGTATTCTCCCCTCGACTGCAGTCACGGAGCCCCAGCATTTT
>-|-|TRBJ2-2|TRBV27
CASSYRMNTGELFF
TGTGCCAGCAGTTACAGGATGAACACCGGGGAGCTGTTTTTT
>-|-|TRBJ1-6|TRBV9
CASSVGEGGSPLHF
TGTGCCAGCAGCGTAGGGGAGGGGGGATCACCCCTCCACTTT
>-|-|TRBJ1-3|TRBV7-3
CASSLTGSGNTIYF
TGTGCCAGCAGCTTAACCGGGTCTGGAAACACCATATATTTT
>-|-|TRBJ1-6|TRBV11-2
CASSLQRPPDSPLHF
TGTGCCAGCAGCTTGCAGAGGCCACCGGATTCACCCCTCCACTTT
>TRBD1|-|TRBJ1-1|TRBV5-1
CASGWTGMNTEAFF
TGCGCCAGCGGGTGGACAGGGATGAACACTGAAGCTTTCTTT
>-|-|TRBJ2-3|TRBV5-5
CASSLRLTADTQYF
TGTGCCAGCAGCTTGAGACTCACGGCAGATACGCAGTATTTT
>TRBD1|few|TRBJ1-5|TRBV5-5
CASSLTGGDSNQPQHF
TGTGCCAGCAGCCTGACAGGGGGCGATAGCAATCAGCCCCAGCATTTT
>TRBD1|once|TRBJ1-2|TRBV5-1
CASSPRGDSYGYTF
TGCGCCAGCAGCCCCCGTGGGGACAGTTATGGCTACACCTTC
>TRBD2|-|TRBJ2-7|TRBV7-3
CASRGGPSGREQYF
TGTGCCAGCCGGGGGGGCCCCTCGGGGCGCGAGCAGTACTTC
>TRBD1|-|TRBJ2-2|TRBV9
CASSVASPSQGSNTGELFF
TGTGCCAGCAGCGTAGCTAGCCCGTCACAGGGGTCGAACACCGGGGAGCTGTTTTTT
>-|-|TRBJ2-3|TRBV4-2
CASSQGLRVGTDTQYF
TGTGCCAGCAGCCAAGGTTTGAGGGTTGGCACAGATACGCAGTATTTT
>-|few|TRBJ1-4|TRBV28
CASSLYSEKLFF
TGTGCCAGCAGTTTGTACAGTGAAAAACTGTTTTTT
>-|once|TRBJ1-5|TRBV6-6
CASSYSGGTGQPQHF
TGTGCCAGCAGTTACTCGGGAGGGACCGGTCAGCCCCAGCATTTT
>-|-|TRBJ1-2|TRBV5-6
CASSFGTFNNYGYTF
TGTGCCAGCAGCTTTGGGACATTTAATAACTATGGCTACACCTTC
>TRBD2|-|TRBJ2-7|TRBV5-1
CASSFILGREGEQYF
TGCGCCAGCAGCTTTATCCTTGGCAGGGAGGGCGAGCAGTACTTC
>-|-|TRBJ1-4|TRBV5-1
CASSLEGKLTTNEKLFF
TGCGCCAGCAGCTTGGAGGGGAAACTAACAACTAATGAAAAACTGTTTTTT
>-|-|TRBJ1-3|TRBV5-6
CASSLVPFSGNTIYF
TGTGCCAGCAGCTTGGTTCCATTCTCTGGAAACACCATATATTTT
>-|-|TRBJ1-2|TRBV6-1
CASSELGQKDGYTF
TGTGCCAGCAGTGAGCTGGGGCAGAAAGATGGCTACACCTTC